A single sample gave rise to the 16 T cell receptor beta chains below, sequenced in a study of shared clonotypes between healthy human individuals (dated by TCRdb to between 2020 and 2021). CD8 naive samples consisted of CD45RO-negative cells that were positively selected for CCR7, yielding a CD45RA+CCR7+ population without TemRA cells. The method behind the library was the immunoSEQ multiplex PCR assay. TCRdb obtained this table from immuneACCESS and retained in-frame rearrangements with V and J assigned. These tables miss some clones; where compared with another copy, unresolved V genes account for less than half of the shortfall, and the remainder is unexplained. The sample records approximately 2,200,000 clones, roughly 91% of which are singletons. About 1.8% of the sample rests with the top ten. The sample taken for sequencing was naive CD8+ T cells from PBMCs. The cell subset or site label of this sample denotes: CD45RA+CCR7+. These receptors all come from a man aged 18 to 35 in good health. Some clones in this sample may be carry-over from other donors' samples.

V and J are TRBV30 and TRBJ1-5, with D unresolved. The germline V gene encodes CDR1 GTSNPN and CDR2 SVGIG (reference sequence). The CDR3 runs to 13 residues. Trimming cost V 8 bases and J 1 base, with 12 bases left between them. CDR3 sequence (DNA): TGTGCCCCCACCGGGCGGAGCAATCAGCCCCAGCATTTT. Translated, it gives CAPTGRSNQPQHF. The whole variable domain, remainder taken from reference TRBV30 and TRBJ1-5, is SQTIHQWPATLVQPVGSPLSLECTVEGTSNPNLYWYRQAAGRGLQLLFYSVGIGQISSEVPQNLSASRPQDRQFILSSKKLLLSDSGFYLCAPTGRSNQPQHFGDGTRLSIL.

This sequence joins TRBV4-1 and TRBJ2-1, with TRBD2 matching 8 bases. The CDR3 totals 16 residues. Germline-derived CDR1 and CDR2 are MGHRA and YSYEKL. V gave up 3 bases and J gave up 6 bases; unmatched junction bases: 10. The CDR3 is CASSHPRGGGGNEQFF. For the CDR3, the DNA is TGCGCCAGCAGCCACCCCCGGGGGGGAGGCGGCAATGAGCAGTTCTTC.

This clone was counted once. This rearrangement joins TRBV18 to TRBJ2-7; a possible D gene is TRBD2 (7 bases). The CDR3 sequence is 16 residues long. CDR1 is KGHSH, CDR2 LQKENI, per germline. The V and J ends lost 2 bases and 1 base respectively, with 15 bases between them. The CDR3 spells CASSPRGRDPSYEQYF. The CDR3 bases are TGTGCCAGCTCACCAAGGGGGAGGGACCCTTCCTACGAGCAGTACTTC.

The V and J genes are TRBV15 and TRBJ1-2; possibly TRBD1 for D (5 bases). V lost 0 bases and J 1 base, leaving 15 bases between the germline ends. Per the germline V gene, CDR1 is LNHNV and CDR2 is YYDKDF (reference sequence). CDR3 length: 17 residues. CDR3 sequence: CATSRDQGSSINYGYTF. The CDR3, as DNA: TGTGCCACCAGCAGAGATCAGGGATCCTCAATTAACTATGGCTACACCTTC.

This clone was seen a few times. V gene TRBV27 combines with J gene TRBJ2-7, with 11 bases lining up with TRBD2. V lost 5 bases to trimming and J lost 2 bases; unmatched junction nucleotides: 5. This CDR3 spans 15 amino acids. Germline values: CDR1 MNHEY, CDR2 SMNVEV (reference sequence). The CDR3 coding sequence is TGTGCCAGCAGTGTTAGACTAGCGGGAACCTACGAGCAGTACTTC. Translating gives CASSVRLAGTYEQYF.

This rearrangement joins TRBV27 to TRBJ2-7, with 8 bases that match TRBD2. Losses at the gene ends were 5 bases for V and 4 bases for J; bases not matched to a gene: 1. The CDR3 sequence is 12 residues long. Germline loops: CDR1 MNHEY, CDR2 SMNVEV (reference sequence). In DNA, the CDR3 is TGTGCCAGCAGTCGGGAGGGTTACGAGCAGTACTTC. It translates to CASSREGYEQYF.

This chain uses TRBV11-2 with TRBJ1-2, with D uncertain. Germline CDR1 reads SGHAT; CDR2 reads FQNNGV. This CDR3 comprises 14 residues. Trimming took off 2 bases at V and 0 bases at J, with 7 bases between the two ends. CDR3 residues: CASSLLGTNYGYTF. The CDR3 nucleotides read TGTGCCAGCAGCTTATTGGGGACTAACTATGGCTACACCTTC.

V gene TRBV2 combines with J gene TRBJ2-7, with 7 positions matching TRBD1. V lost 6 bases and J lost 2; bases outside the gene matches: 13. The CDR3 totals 16 residues. Germline V gene data show CDR1 as SNHLY and CDR2 as FYNNEI. CDR3 in amino acids: CASRPYSSGQPYEQYF. CDR3 coding DNA: TGTGCCAGCAGGCCTTACTCTTCGGGACAGCCCTACGAGCAGTACTTC.

In this sample, this clone turned up once. The J gene is TRBJ2-6, the V gene TRBV7-9; a weak D match, TRBD2 (5 bases). Trimming took off 7 bases at V and 0 bases at J, with 16 bases between the two ends. The CDR3 runs to 17 residues. Germline assignment: CDR1 SEHNR and CDR2 FQNEAQ (reference sequence). CDR3 DNA: TGTGCCAGCACACCTTGGGGAGCTAGCTCTGGGGCCAACGTCCTGACTTTC. This gives the protein CASTPWGASSGANVLTF.

The V gene is TRBV4-1, the J gene TRBJ2-7; D may match TRBD1 or TRBD2 (6 bases each). The CDR3 covers 15 residues. CDR1 and CDR2 (germline): MGHRA, YSYEKL. V gave up 1 base and J gave up 6 bases, with 16 bases separating them. The CDR3 coding sequence is TGCGCCAGCAGCCAAGGTAGGGGGGTAAAAGGCGAGCAGTACTTC. The encoded protein is CASSQGRGVKGEQYF.

This clone was seen a single time. The rearrangement uses TRBV30 and TRBJ2-1; a possible D gene is TRBD1 (5 bases). The V gene's germline CDR1 is GTSNPN and CDR2 SVGIG (reference sequence). There are 11 residues in the CDR3. Trimming removed 0 bases at V and 14 bases at J, with 11 bases between. Here the CDR3 DNA reads TGTGCCTGGAGTGTACAGGCGGAAGAGTTCTTC. This codes for CAWSVQAEEFF.

The chain joins TRBV7-8 to TRBJ2-5; 13 nucleotides align to TRBD2. Germline CDR1 and CDR2: SGHVS and FQNEAQ. With V trimmed by 5 bases and J by 4 bases, 13 bases remained unmatched. The CDR3 length is 18 residues. CDR3: CASSEGLAGAYRRETQYF. The CDR3 nucleotides are TGTGCCAGCAGCGAAGGACTAGCGGGAGCTTATCGGAGAGAGACCCAGTACTTC.

The V call is TRBV10-1, the J call TRBJ1-1; the D gene is possibly TRBD1 (6 bases). Between the trimmed V and J ends, which lost 0 bases and 5 bases, there was a span of 16 bases. This CDR3 is 16 amino acids long. The V gene's germline CDR1 is WNHNN and CDR2 SYGVQD (reference sequence). CDR3 protein: CASSESRGAGGTEAFF. In DNA, the CDR3 is TGCGCCAGCAGTGAGTCGCGGGGGGCCGGGGGGACTGAAGCTTTCTTT.

This sequence joins TRBV5-4 and TRBJ2-1, with no clear D. CDR3 length equals 14 residues. Germline V gene lookup returns CDR1 SGHNT and CDR2 YYREEE (reference sequence). V was pared by 4 bases and J by 9 bases, with 17 bases between. The CDR3 DNA reads TGTGCCAGCAGCCCGGACCGTGTGGGGTTTGAGCAGTTCTTC. Translation gives CASSPDRVGFEQFF. The complete variable domain, with remaining parts taken from reference TRBV5-4 and TRBJ2-1, reads ETGVTQSPTHLIKTRGQQVTLRCSSQSGHNTVSWYQQALGQGPQFIFQYYREEENGRGNFPPRFSGLQFPNYSSELNVNALELDDSALYLCASSPDRVGFEQFFGPGTRLTVL.

This clone was seen only once. The chain has TRBV5-5 and TRBJ2-7, with D possibly matching TRBD2 (5 bases). CDR1 SGHKS and CDR2 YYEKEE come from the germline V gene (reference sequence). The CDR3 covers 16 residues. V lost 4 bases and J 0 bases, leaving 17 bases between the germline ends. CDR3 DNA: TGTGCCAGCAGCCCATACGGGGAACTGAGCTCCTACGAGCAGTACTTC. Its translation is CASSPYGELSSYEQYF.

A few counts support this clone. The V and J genes are TRBV19 and TRBJ1-1, with a possible D match to TRBD1 (6 bases). Germline CDR1 reads LNHDA; CDR2 reads SQIVND (reference sequence). Trimming cost V 7 bases and J 1 base, with 10 bases left between them. The CDR3 covers 13 residues. This CDR3 is CASTRDTNTEAFF. DNA of the CDR3: TGTGCCAGTACCCGGGACACGAACACTGAAGCTTTCTTT.